Presented here are 22 T cell receptor beta chains from one specimen sequenced in a study of beta chain features in type 1 diabetes. Study conclusions and caveats: Moderate but significant shortening of TCRB CDR3s was recorded in all four CD4+ subsets from Type 1 diabetes patients.

No antigen is known for these receptors. TCRB transcripts that were expressed got sequenced, as all of the isolated RNA had been reverse transcribed. Assay used: immunoSEQ multiplex PCR; TCRdb lists only in-frame clones, some missing. This table has more than 200,000 clones, roughly 17% appearing once. The source material was naive CD4+ T cells from blood. These receptors were taken from a man aged 30 to 39 with type 1 diabetes.

This chain uses TRBV11-2 with TRBJ2-5, with TRBD2 as a possible D gene (5 bases). Trimming took off 5 bases at V and 2 bases at J, with 18 bases between the two ends. This CDR3 region has 16 residues. CDR1 SGHAT and CDR2 FQNNGV come from the germline V gene. CDR3 loop: CASSRGNLWEQETQYF. The CDR3 region has the DNA TGTGCCAGCAGCCGAGGCAATTTGTGGGAGCAAGAGACCCAGTACTTC. The full variable domain, in which reference TRBV11-2 and TRBJ2-5 provide the parts outside the CDR3, is EAGVAQSPRYKIIEKRQSVAFWCNPISGHATLYWYQQILGQGPKLLIQFQNNGVVDDSQLPKDRFSAERLKGVDSTLKIQPAKLEDSAVYLCASSRGNLWEQETQYFGPGTRLLVL.

The V and J genes are TRBV9 and TRBJ2-1, with 8 bases that match TRBD1. CDR1 and CDR2 (germline): SGDLS, YYNGEE. V was pared by 4 bases and J by 6 bases, with 9 bases of the junction left unmatched. This CDR3 is 15 amino acids long. CDR3 protein: CASSLRTGISNEQFF. DNA for the CDR3: TGTGCCAGCAGCCTTCGGACAGGGATAAGCAATGAGCAGTTCTTC.

The rearrangement joins TRBV6-6 to TRBJ2-2; D gene unclear. Germline V CDR1 and CDR2: MNHNY, SVGAGI (reference sequence). V lost 5 bases to trimming and J lost 7 bases, with 8 bases between them. The CDR3 runs 12 residues. CDR3 bases: TGTGCCAGCAGTCCACCCGGCGGGGAGCTGTTTTTT. It yields the protein CASSPPGGELFF.

The chain joins TRBV14 to TRBJ2-7; D call uncertain. The ends were cut back, 1 base at V and 4 bases at J, with 2 bases in the middle. CDR1 and CDR2 from the germline V gene are SGHDN and FVKESK. The CDR3 sequence is 11 residues long. This CDR3 is CASSQAYEQYF. In nucleotides, the CDR3 is TGTGCCAGCAGCCAAGCATACGAGCAGTACTTC.

This clone was detected only a few times. This sequence joins TRBV30 and TRBJ2-2, with D unresolved. Germline CDR1 is GTSNPN and CDR2 is SVGIG (reference sequence). V was cut by 5 bases and J by 5 bases, with 12 bases left in between. The CDR3 has 13 amino acids. The CDR3 coding sequence is TGTGCCTGGGCACACGACCGTACCGGGGAGCTGTTTTTT. Amino acid sequence: CAWAHDRTGELFF.

This clone was recorded a few times. The chain employs TRBV18 and TRBJ1-4; D ambiguous. The CDR3 is 14 residues long. Germline loops: CDR1 KGHSH, CDR2 LQKENI. V dropped 2 bases and J dropped 8 bases, with 12 bases sitting between them. The CDR3 sequence: CASSPGAGREKLFF. CDR3 in DNA: TGTGCCAGCTCACCAGGCGCAGGACGGGAAAAACTGTTTTTT.

This clone was detected only a few times. The CDR3 nucleotides are TGTGCCAGCAGCCCCAGGGGCTACGAGCAGTACTTC. Translating gives CASSPRGYEQYF. The V call is TRBV7-9, the J call TRBJ2-7, with D possibly matching TRBD1 (6 bases). CDR1 is SEHNR and CDR2 is FQNEAQ in the germline V gene (reference sequence). The CDR3 is 12 amino acids. Trimming took 5 bases from V and 3 from J, leaving 8 bases between them.

A note on this clone: A much larger clone lies one base from this, so it may be a read error. This sequence joins TRBV11-2 and TRBJ2-5; D remains unclear. CDR1 is SGHAT and CDR2 is FQNNGV in the germline V gene. CDR3 length equals 11 residues. Between the trimmed V and J ends, which lost 4 bases and 1 base, there was a span of 1 base. In nucleotides, the CDR3 is TGTGCCAGCAGCTCCCAAGAGACCCAGTACTTC. This gives the protein CASSSQETQYF.

This clone has a handful of counts. The chain uses TRBV29-1 and TRBJ2-3; perhaps TRBD2 as D (5 bases). The V end lost 3 bases, the J end lost 5 bases, and 9 bases lay between the germline ends. The CDR3 totals 12 residues. The germline gives CDR1 SQVTM, CDR2 ANQGSEA. In DNA, the CDR3 is TGCAGCGTTGACGAGGGAATAGATACGCAGTATTTT. It translates to CSVDEGIDTQYF.

The chain uses TRBV9 and TRBJ2-1; D remains ambiguous. The V gene lost 3 bases and the J gene lost 6 bases, with 10 bases spanning the gap. Germline CDR1 and CDR2: SGDLS and YYNGEE. The CDR3 sequence is 13 residues long. CDR3 loop: CASSGRSLNEQFF. CDR3 nucleotide sequence: TGTGCCAGCAGCGGAAGGTCTCTCAATGAGCAGTTCTTC.

This chain joins TRBV6-5 and TRBJ1-3, with a weak D call TRBD1 (6 bases). Trimming removed 5 bases at V and 4 bases at J, with 15 bases between. The CDR3 covers 15 residues. Germline values: CDR1 MNHEY, CDR2 SVGAGI. The CDR3 here is CASSPDKGEGNTIYF. The CDR3 nucleotides read TGTGCCAGCAGTCCGGACAAGGGGGAGGGAAACACCATATATTTT.

This chain links TRBV2 with TRBJ2-1; perhaps TRBD2 as D (5 bases). Germline values: CDR1 SNHLY, CDR2 FYNNEI. V lost 8 bases, J lost 3 bases, and 11 bases lay in between. This CDR3 spans 13 amino acids. The CDR3 here is CASEADHYNEQFF. The CDR3 DNA reads TGTGCCAGCGAAGCGGACCACTACAATGAGCAGTTCTTC.

The rearrangement joins TRBV28 to TRBJ1-5; D unclear. This CDR3 is 15 amino acids long. Germline assignment: CDR1 MDHEN and CDR2 SYDVKM. V lost 6 bases and J 3 bases, leaving 15 bases between the germline ends. CDR3 residues: CASREQQNLNQPQHF. As DNA, the CDR3 is TGTGCCAGCAGGGAACAGCAAAACCTCAATCAGCCCCAGCATTTT.

This chain connects TRBV30 to TRBJ1-1; D gene uncertain. With 1 base removed from V and 7 bases from J, the gap between germline ends came to 10 bases. CDR1 is GTSNPN and CDR2 is SVGIG in the germline V gene (reference sequence). This CDR3 contains 12 residues. The CDR3 region is CAWSGAGNEAFF. In nucleotides, the CDR3 is TGTGCCTGGAGTGGGGCGGGCAATGAAGCTTTCTTT. Supplemented by reference TRBV30 and TRBJ1-1, the full variable domain reads SQTIHQWPATLVQPVGSPLSLECTVEGTSNPNLYWYRQAAGRGLQLLFYSVGIGQISSEVPQNLSASRPQDRQFILSSKKLLLSDSGFYLCAWSGAGNEAFFGQGTRLTVV.

The chain links TRBV7-6 to TRBJ2-7; TRBD1 aligns across 7 bases. Germline assignment: CDR1 SGHVS and CDR2 FNYEAQ. Trimming removed 5 bases from V and 0 bases from J; junction bases left unmatched: 7. This CDR3 spans 15 amino acids. The CDR3 DNA reads as TGTGCCAGCAGCCGGACAGGCACGAGCTCCTACGAGCAGTACTTC. The encoded protein is CASSRTGTSSYEQYF.

The chain combines TRBV14 with TRBJ2-1; D call uncertain. CDR1 and CDR2 (germline): SGHDN, FVKESK. The CDR3 consists of 16 residues. V was shortened by 1 base and J by 4 bases, with 14 bases between the two germline ends. CDR3 sequence (DNA): TGTGCCAGCAGCCAAGGGTTCGAGATTCCTTACAATGAGCAGTTCTTC. Its protein product is CASSQGFEIPYNEQFF.

This clone turned up a few times. This chain links TRBV2 with TRBJ2-7, with 11 bases fitting TRBD2. The CDR3 is made up of 14 amino acids. CDR1 and CDR2 from the germline V gene are SNHLY and FYNNEI. Germline trimming cut 6 bases from V and 4 bases from J; bases unmatched to any gene: 5. For the CDR3, the DNA is TGTGCCAGCAGAGAACTAGCGGGAGCATACGAGCAGTACTTC. It yields the protein CASRELAGAYEQYF.

V gene TRBV27 combines with J gene TRBJ2-3; the match to TRBD1 covers 8 bases. CDR1 is MNHEY and CDR2 is SMNVEV in the germline V gene (reference sequence). V lost 2 bases to trimming and J lost 5 bases; unmatched junction nucleotides: 6. The CDR3 loop spans 15 amino acids. The CDR3, as DNA: TGTGCCAGCAGTTTAAGTGGACAGGGCAAAGATACGCAGTATTTT. Its translation: CASSLSGQGKDTQYF.

The chain links TRBV9 to TRBJ1-2; D gene unclear. Trimming cost V 0 bases and J 8 bases, with 11 bases left between them. The CDR3 spans 13 residues. Per germline, CDR1 SGDLS and CDR2 YYNGEE. The DNA for the CDR3 is TGTGCCAGCAGCGTAGGAGGGTTTGGAGGCTACACCTTC. Translation: CASSVGGFGGYTF.

This clone showed up just a few times. The gene calls are TRBV4-1 and TRBJ2-2; TRBD2 agrees at 9 bases. The CDR3 sequence is 15 residues long. J lost 2 bases, V lost 3 bases, and 1 base had no gene match. Germline values: CDR1 MGHRA, CDR2 YSYEKL. CDR3 sequence: CASSQTSGNTGELFF. The CDR3 nucleotides read TGCGCCAGCAGCCAGACTAGCGGTAACACCGGGGAGCTGTTTTTT.

This clone was observed a handful of times. V gene TRBV7-3 combines with J gene TRBJ2-5; 7 bases are a match to TRBD1. Per germline, CDR1 SGHTA and CDR2 FQGTGA. The ends lost 4 bases at V and 2 bases at J; junction bases unmatched: 7. There are 15 residues in the CDR3. The DNA for the CDR3 is TGTGCCAGCAGCTCCCGACAGGGCGGGCAAGAGACCCAGTACTTC. Its translation: CASSSRQGGQETQYF.

The chain joins TRBV29-1 to TRBJ2-2; maybe TRBD1 (7 bases). The CDR3 loop spans 16 amino acids. V lost 4 bases and J lost 4, with 19 bases in between. Germline V lookup: CDR1 SQVTM, CDR2 ANQGSEA. This CDR3 is CSVASYHRGGTGELFF. The DNA of the CDR3 is TGCAGCGTTGCTTCTTATCACAGGGGAGGCACCGGGGAGCTGTTTTTT.